The rows below give T cell receptor beta chains drawn from one sample of a study of blood T cell repertoires in COVID-19. The assay was immunoSEQ multiplex PCR, and TCRdb's table has in-frame clones only and misses some. Here the sample spans hundreds of thousands of clones, roughly 85% being singletons. Sequenced input: peripheral blood. Receptor source: a human donor in a cohort sampled during active COVID-19. Both conserved end residues are part of each CDR3. The D gene is left open where the match is weak. Clone size appears in some rows only: once, few, many, or a class for an expanded clone.

J: TRBJ1-6
D: .
size: .
V: TRBV7-8
DNA: TGTGCCAGCAGCTTAATGCGGAGCTCCTATAATTCACCCCTCCACTTT
CDR3: CASSLMRSSYNSPLHF

J: TRBJ2-3
D: .
size: .
V: TRBV9
DNA: TGTGCCAGCAGCTCCCAAGGGGGGGCAGATACGCAGTATTTT
CDR3: CASSSQGGADTQYF

J: TRBJ2-7
D: .
size: .
V: TRBV7-2
DNA: TGTGCCAGCAGCTTAGACAGGGACAAGGTCAACGAGCAGTACTTC
CDR3: CASSLDRDKVNEQYF

J: TRBJ1-5
D: .
size: .
V: TRBV19
DNA: TGTGCCAGTAGTATAGTTCCAGGCCAGGGTAGCAATCAGCCCCAGCATTTT
CDR3: CASSIVPGQGSNQPQHF

J: TRBJ2-5
D: TRBD1
size: .
V: TRBV12-3/TRBV12-4
DNA: TGTGCCAGCAGACCGGACAGGGAAGAGACCCAGTACTTC
CDR3: CASRPDREETQYF

J: TRBJ2-2
D: TRBD2
size: .
V: TRBV10-1
DNA: TGCGCCAGCAGTGAGTCCGGGAGGGGGGTTACCGGGGAGCTGTTTTTT
CDR3: CASSESGRGVTGELFF

J: TRBJ2-2
D: TRBD2
size: few
V: TRBV7-9
DNA: TGTGCCAGCAGCTTTGGTACTAGCGCGAACACCGGGGAGCTGTTTTTT
CDR3: CASSFGTSANTGELFF

J: TRBJ2-3
D: TRBD2
size: few
V: TRBV14
DNA: TGTGCCAGCAGCCCGGCGGGAGGGGGTCTCACAGATACGCAGTATTTT
CDR3: CASSPAGGGLTDTQYF

J: TRBJ2-5
D: TRBD2
size: .
V: TRBV5-4
DNA: TGTGCCAGCAGCTCCCTAGCGGGGGTGGCGGAGACCCAGTACTTC
CDR3: CASSSLAGVAETQYF

J: TRBJ1-2
D: .
size: .
V: TRBV5-1
DNA: TGCGCCAGCAGCACGACAGGTGGGGACTACACCTTC
CDR3: CASSTTGGDYTF

J: TRBJ1-5
D: .
size: few
V: TRBV9
DNA: TGTGCCAGCAGCGTATCAGGGGATCAGCCCCAGCATTTT
CDR3: CASSVSGDQPQHF

J: TRBJ2-2
D: .
size: once
V: TRBV6-5
DNA: TGTGCCAGCAGTTCTATTCCCGGGGAGCTGTTTTTT
CDR3: CASSSIPGELFF

J: TRBJ1-4
D: TRBD1
size: .
V: TRBV30
DNA: TGTGCCTGGCGGACAGGCAATAATGAAAAACTGTTTTTT
CDR3: CAWRTGNNEKLFF

J: TRBJ1-6
D: .
size: .
V: TRBV30
DNA: TGTGCCTGGAGTCACGGGGGTTCACCCCTCCACTTT
CDR3: CAWSHGGSPLHF

J: TRBJ1-2
D: .
size: .
V: TRBV6-5
DNA: TGTGCCAGCATCCCCCAGGCAGGTGGCTATGGCTACACCTTC
CDR3: CASIPQAGGYGYTF

J: TRBJ2-2
D: .
size: .
V: TRBV10-3
DNA: TGTGCCATCAGTGAGTCGATAGAGGCCGGGGAGCTGTTTTTT
CDR3: CAISESIEAGELFF

J: TRBJ2-5
D: TRBD2
size: .
V: TRBV9
DNA: TGTGCCAGCAGCTCTGGACTAGCGGGGAGCCAAGAGACCCAGTACTTC
CDR3: CASSSGLAGSQETQYF

J: TRBJ1-4
D: .
size: .
V: TRBV15
DNA: TGTGCCACCAGCAGAGATCGACAGATTAATGAAAAACTGTTTTTT
CDR3: CATSRDRQINEKLFF

J: TRBJ2-3
D: TRBD2
size: .
V: TRBV11-3
DNA: TGTGCCAGCAGCCCCGGGGGGGGCCCGAGCACAGATACGCAGTATTTT
CDR3: CASSPGGGPSTDTQYF

J: TRBJ2-3
D: TRBD2
size: .
V: TRBV10-3
DNA: TGTGCCACCTGGACTAGCGGGCGCACAGATACGCAGTATTTT
CDR3: CATWTSGRTDTQYF

J: TRBJ1-2
D: .
size: .
V: TRBV7-9
DNA: TGTGCCAGCAGCTTAGCCGGCAGGAACTATGGCTACACCTTC
CDR3: CASSLAGRNYGYTF

J: TRBJ1-2
D: .
size: .
V: TRBV19
DNA: TGTGCCAGTAGTCCGGGAAGACAGGCCTTATATGGCTACACCTTC
CDR3: CASSPGRQALYGYTF

J: TRBJ2-7
D: .
size: .
V: TRBV29-1
DNA: TGCAGCGTTGGGGAGACCTACGAGCAGTACTTC
CDR3: CSVGETYEQYF

J: TRBJ1-5
D: .
size: .
V: TRBV6-7
DNA: TGTGCCAGCAGTTACCCGGAGGGATGGGGCAATCAGCCCCAGCATTTT
CDR3: CASSYPEGWGNQPQHF

J: TRBJ2-2
D: .
size: .
V: TRBV27
DNA: TGTGCCAGCAGTTTAGGGCAGAGTAACACCGGGGAGCTGTTTTTT
CDR3: CASSLGQSNTGELFF

J: TRBJ1-2
D: TRBD1
size: .
V: TRBV6-2/TRBV6-3
DNA: TGTGCCAGCAGTTACAGGGCGACAGGGAACTATGGCTACACCTTC
CDR3: CASSYRATGNYGYTF